Below, 7 T cell receptor beta chains from the same sample are listed, as sequenced in a study of blood T cell repertoires in COVID-19. Measured with immunoSEQ multiplex PCR; TCRdb has only the in-frame clones, and not every one. The sample includes tens of thousands of clones, 70% to 90% of them seen just once. The sequencing input was peripheral blood. Source of these receptors: a human donor in a cohort sampled during active COVID-19.

The chain couples TRBV24-1 to TRBJ2-7, with no clear D. The CDR3 is made up of 14 amino acids. Per germline, CDR1 KGHDR and CDR2 SFDVKD. Deletions cut 2 bases from V and 5 bases from J, with 12 bases between. The CDR3 loop reads CATSDSPGSDEQYF. CDR3 bases: TGTGCCACCAGTGATTCTCCCGGGTCCGACGAGCAGTACTTC.

This clone came up once. V usage is TRBV9 and J usage is TRBJ1-5, with D uncertain. This CDR3 has 14 amino acids. Per germline, CDR1 SGDLS and CDR2 YYNGEE. The V end was cut by 2 bases, the J end by 6 bases, with 12 bases between. CDR3 protein: CASSVSPGSQPQHF. The CDR3 DNA is TGTGCCAGCAGCGTTAGCCCCGGGAGTCAGCCCCAGCATTTT.

This chain connects TRBV10-3 to TRBJ2-4; D might be TRBD2 (5 bases). Germline CDR1 ENHRY, CDR2 SYGVKD. The CDR3 length is 16 residues. V was trimmed by 10 bases and J by 1 base, leaving 20 bases between them. CDR3 protein: CASGPSSPRAKNIQYF. CDR3 nucleotides: TGTGCCAGCGGGCCTTCCTCACCCCGGGCCAAAAACATTCAGTACTTC.

This rearrangement joins TRBV27 to TRBJ2-5; TRBD1 aligns across 7 bases. Per the germline V gene, CDR1 is MNHEY and CDR2 is SMNVEV (reference sequence). The J segment lost 5 bases and the V segment lost 2 bases, leaving 8 bases of the junction unmatched. The CDR3 has 15 residues. For the CDR3, the DNA is TGTGCCAGCAGTTTACTCGACAGGGTAGGGGAGACCCAGTACTTC. This codes for CASSLLDRVGETQYF.

The V and J genes are TRBV11-2 and TRBJ2-1; 7 bases line up with TRBD1. Germline CDR1 SGHAT, CDR2 FQNNGV. CDR3 length equals 15 residues. Germline trimming cut 4 bases from V and 5 bases from J; bases unmatched to any gene: 8. The CDR3 nucleotides read TGTGCCAGCAGCTCGCACTCAGGGGGAAACAATGAGCAGTTCTTC. Protein: CASSSHSGGNNEQFF.

The chain couples TRBV20-1 to TRBJ1-1; D gene unclear. Germline V gene data show CDR1 as DFQATT and CDR2 as SNEGSKA (reference sequence). The CDR3 has 13 amino acids. Deletions cut 3 bases from V and 2 bases from J, with 10 bases between. The CDR3 sequence: CSASERSNTEAFF. DNA of the CDR3: TGCAGTGCTAGTGAGAGATCTAACACTGAAGCTTTCTTT.

V gene TRBV2 combines with J gene TRBJ1-1; no definite D call. CDR3 size: 12 residues. The V and J ends lost 2 bases and 6 bases respectively, with 7 bases between them. Per the germline V gene, CDR1 is SNHLY and CDR2 is FYNNEI. This CDR3 is CASSEPPAEAFF. Written as DNA, the CDR3 is TGTGCCAGCAGTGAACCCCCAGCTGAAGCTTTCTTT. Based on the CDR3 plus reference TRBV2 and TRBJ1-1, the full variable domain is EPEVTQTPSHQVTQMGQEVILRCVPISNHLYFYWYRQILGQKVEFLVSFYNNEISEKSEIFDDQFSVERPDGSNFTLKIRSTKLEDSAMYFCASSEPPAEAFFGQGTRLTVV.